The clone carrying this TCR beta chain has more than one count but fewer than ten. Its target is not known. The CDR3 runs to 16 residues. V was shortened by 8 bases and J by 4 bases, with 22 bases between the two germline ends. The data were taken from a study of identical twins. Healthy Caucasians made up all donors. Template switching added a universal primer site, and cDNA bore unique molecular identifiers. MiXCR, run by TCRdb on the 5' RACE reads, gives a single entry per CDR3 protein. The repertoire consists of fewer than 500,000 distinct CDR3 sequences, with roughly an eighth occurring once and the leading ten covering approximately 0.98%. Study-level findings and limits: Models underestimated out-of-frame TCR alpha sharing in monozygotic twins.

These records were also assigned to another study, of yellow fever vaccine responses in identical twins.

The chain employs TRBV12-3 or TRBV12-4 and TRBJ2-3; possibly TRBD1 or TRBD2 for D (5 bases each). The TCR comes from a woman between 18 and 30 years old in good health. The source material was CD4+ T cells sorted from blood. The CDR3 here is CASAYPGALLADTQYF. DNA of the CDR3: TGTGCCAGCGCCTATCCCGGGGCGTTGCTCGCAGATACGCAGTATTTT.